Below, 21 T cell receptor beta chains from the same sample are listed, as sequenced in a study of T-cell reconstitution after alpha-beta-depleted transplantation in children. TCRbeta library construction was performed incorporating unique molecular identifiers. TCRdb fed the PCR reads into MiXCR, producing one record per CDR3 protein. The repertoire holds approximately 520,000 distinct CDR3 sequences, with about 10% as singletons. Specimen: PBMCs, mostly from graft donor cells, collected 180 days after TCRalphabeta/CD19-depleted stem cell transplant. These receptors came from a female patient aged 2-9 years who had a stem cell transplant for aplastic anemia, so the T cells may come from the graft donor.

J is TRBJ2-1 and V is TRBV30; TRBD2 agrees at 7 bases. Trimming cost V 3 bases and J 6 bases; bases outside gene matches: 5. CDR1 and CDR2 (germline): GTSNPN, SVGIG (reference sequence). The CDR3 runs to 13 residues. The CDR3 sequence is CAWRRGGRNEQFF. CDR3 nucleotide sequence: TGTGCCTGGAGGAGGGGAGGGCGCAATGAGCAGTTCTTC.

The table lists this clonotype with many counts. The CDR3 bases are TGTGCCAGCTACGGGACAGGTGCGGTCAATGAGCAGTTCTTC. It translates to CASYGTGAVNEQFF. V is TRBV12-3 or TRBV12-4 and J is TRBJ2-1, with 8 bases aligning to TRBD1. CDR3 length: 14 residues. V lost 8 bases, J lost 6 bases, and 9 bases stayed unmatched.

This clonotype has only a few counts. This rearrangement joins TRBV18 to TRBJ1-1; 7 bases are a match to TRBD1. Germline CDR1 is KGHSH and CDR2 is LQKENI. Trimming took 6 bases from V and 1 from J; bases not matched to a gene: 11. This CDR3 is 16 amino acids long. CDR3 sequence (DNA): TGTGCCAGCTCGCCAAGAATAAAGGGGGCGAACACTGAAGCTTTCTTT. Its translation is CASSPRIKGANTEAFF. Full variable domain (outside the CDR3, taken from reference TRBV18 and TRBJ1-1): NAGVMQNPRHLVRRRGQEARLRCSPMKGHSHVYWYRQLPEEGLKFMVYLQKENIIDESGMPKERFSAEFPKEGPSILRIQQVVRGDSAAYFCASSPRIKGANTEAFFGQGTRLTVV.

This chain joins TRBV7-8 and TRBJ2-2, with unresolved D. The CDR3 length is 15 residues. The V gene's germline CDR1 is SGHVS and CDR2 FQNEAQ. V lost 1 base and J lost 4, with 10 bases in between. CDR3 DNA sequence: TGTGCCAGCAGCTTAGGCCCTCAAGTCACCGGGGAGCTGTTTTTT. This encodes CASSLGPQVTGELFF.

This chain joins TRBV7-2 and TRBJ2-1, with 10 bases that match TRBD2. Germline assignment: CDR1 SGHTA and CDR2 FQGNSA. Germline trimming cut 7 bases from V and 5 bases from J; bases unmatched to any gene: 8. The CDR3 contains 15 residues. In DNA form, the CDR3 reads TGTGCCAGCATCGTAGGGACTAGCGTCAACAATGAGCAGTTCTTC. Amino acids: CASIVGTSVNNEQFF.

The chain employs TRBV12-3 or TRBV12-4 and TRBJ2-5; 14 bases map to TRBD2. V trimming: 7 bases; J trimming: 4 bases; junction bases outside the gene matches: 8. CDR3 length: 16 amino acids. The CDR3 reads CASKRGTSGSAETQYF. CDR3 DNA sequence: TGTGCCAGCAAAAGGGGGACTAGCGGGAGTGCAGAGACCCAGTACTTC.

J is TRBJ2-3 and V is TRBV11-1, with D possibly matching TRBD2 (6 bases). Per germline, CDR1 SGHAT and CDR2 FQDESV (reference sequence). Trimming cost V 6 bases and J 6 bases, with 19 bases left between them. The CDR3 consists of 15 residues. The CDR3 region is CASSSRGRNMDTQYF. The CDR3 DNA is TGTGCCAGCAGTTCGCGAGGGAGGAATATGGATACGCAGTATTTT.

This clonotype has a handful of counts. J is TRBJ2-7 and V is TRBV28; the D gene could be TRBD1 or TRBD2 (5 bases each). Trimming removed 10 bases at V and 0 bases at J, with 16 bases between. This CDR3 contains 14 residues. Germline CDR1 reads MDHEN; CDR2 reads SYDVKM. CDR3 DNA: TGTGCCACGACCACCGGGGCCAGCTCCTACGAGCAGTACTTC. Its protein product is CATTTGASSYEQYF.

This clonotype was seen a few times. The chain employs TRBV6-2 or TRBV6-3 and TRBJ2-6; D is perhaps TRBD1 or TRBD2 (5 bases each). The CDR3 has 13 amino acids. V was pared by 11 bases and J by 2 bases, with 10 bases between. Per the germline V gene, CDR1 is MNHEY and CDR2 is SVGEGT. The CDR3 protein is CASQGAGANVLTF. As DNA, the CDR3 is TGTGCCTCCCAGGGAGCTGGGGCCAACGTCCTGACTTTC.

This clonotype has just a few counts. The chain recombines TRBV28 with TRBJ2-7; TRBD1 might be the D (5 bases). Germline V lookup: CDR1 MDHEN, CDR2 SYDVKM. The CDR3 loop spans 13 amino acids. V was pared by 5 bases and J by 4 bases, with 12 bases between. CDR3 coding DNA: TGTGCCAGCAGTGAAAGGGGATGGTACGAGCAGTACTTC. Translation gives CASSERGWYEQYF.

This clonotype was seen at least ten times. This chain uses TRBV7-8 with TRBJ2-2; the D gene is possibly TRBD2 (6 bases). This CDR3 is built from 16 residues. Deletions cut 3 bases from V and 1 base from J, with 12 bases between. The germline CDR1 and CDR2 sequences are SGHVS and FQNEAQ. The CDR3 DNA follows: TGTGCCAGCAGCTTCGGTGGCGGGATGAACACCGGGGAGCTGTTTTTT. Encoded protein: CASSFGGGMNTGELFF.

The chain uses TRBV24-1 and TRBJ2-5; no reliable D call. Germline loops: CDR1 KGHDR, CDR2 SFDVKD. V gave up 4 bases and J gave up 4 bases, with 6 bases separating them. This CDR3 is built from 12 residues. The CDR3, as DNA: TGTGCCACCAGTGACCCTCTAGAGACCCAGTACTTC. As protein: CATSDPLETQYF.

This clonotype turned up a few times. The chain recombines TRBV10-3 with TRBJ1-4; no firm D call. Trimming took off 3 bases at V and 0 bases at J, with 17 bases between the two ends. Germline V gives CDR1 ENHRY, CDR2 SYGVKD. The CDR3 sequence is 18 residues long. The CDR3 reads CAISERATTTATNEKLFF. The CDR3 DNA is TGTGCCATCAGTGAACGGGCAACGACAACAGCAACTAATGAAAAACTGTTTTTT.

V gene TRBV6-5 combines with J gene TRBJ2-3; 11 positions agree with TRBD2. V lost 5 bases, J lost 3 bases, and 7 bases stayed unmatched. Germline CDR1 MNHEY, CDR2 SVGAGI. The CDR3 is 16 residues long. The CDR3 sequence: CASSNPTSGSTDTQYF. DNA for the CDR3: TGTGCCAGCAGTAACCCTACTAGCGGGAGTACAGATACGCAGTATTTT.

CDR3 sequence (DNA): TGCAGTGCTAGTACAGGGCTTGGGAATTCACCCCTCCACTTT. Its protein is CSASTGLGNSPLHF. V is TRBV20-1 and J is TRBJ1-6; the D gene is possibly TRBD1 (6 bases). The CDR3 has 14 amino acids. Germline-derived CDR1 and CDR2 are DFQATT and SNEGSKA (reference sequence). V lost 3 bases and J 7 bases, leaving 13 bases between the germline ends.

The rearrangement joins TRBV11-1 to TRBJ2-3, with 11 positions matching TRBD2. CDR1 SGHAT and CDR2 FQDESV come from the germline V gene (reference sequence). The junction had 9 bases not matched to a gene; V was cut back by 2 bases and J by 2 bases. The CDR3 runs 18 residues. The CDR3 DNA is TGTGCCAGCAGCTTACCGGGACTAGCGGTCACAACCACAGATACGCAGTATTTT. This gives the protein CASSLPGLAVTTTDTQYF.

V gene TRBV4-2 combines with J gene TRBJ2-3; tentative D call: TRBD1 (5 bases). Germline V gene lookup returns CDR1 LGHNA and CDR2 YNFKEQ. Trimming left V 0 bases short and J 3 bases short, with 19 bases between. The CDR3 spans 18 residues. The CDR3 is CASSQDGEGYGATDTQYF. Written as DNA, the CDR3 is TGTGCCAGCAGCCAAGATGGAGAAGGATATGGGGCGACAGATACGCAGTATTTT.

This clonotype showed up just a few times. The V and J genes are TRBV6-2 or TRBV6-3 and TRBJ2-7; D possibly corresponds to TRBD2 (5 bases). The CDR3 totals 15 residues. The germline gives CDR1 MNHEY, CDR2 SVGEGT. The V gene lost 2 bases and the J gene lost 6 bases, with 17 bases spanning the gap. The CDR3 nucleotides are TGTGCCAGCAGTTACGCCGCGGGTAGGGTCAGCGAGCAGTACGTC. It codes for CASSYAAGRVSEQYV.

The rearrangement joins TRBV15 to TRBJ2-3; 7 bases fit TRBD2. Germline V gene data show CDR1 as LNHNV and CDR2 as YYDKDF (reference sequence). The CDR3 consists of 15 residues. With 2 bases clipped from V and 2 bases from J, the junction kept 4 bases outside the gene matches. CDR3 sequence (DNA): TGTGCCACCAGCAGATCAGCGGGGCTCACAGATACGCAGTATTTT. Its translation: CATSRSAGLTDTQYF.

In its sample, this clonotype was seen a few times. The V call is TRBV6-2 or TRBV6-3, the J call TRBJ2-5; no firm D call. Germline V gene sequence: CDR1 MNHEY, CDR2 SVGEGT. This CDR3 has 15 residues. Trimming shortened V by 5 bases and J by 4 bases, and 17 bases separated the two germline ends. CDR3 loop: CASSTQRLHRETQYF. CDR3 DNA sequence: TGTGCCAGCAGTACCCAACGCCTCCATCGAGAGACCCAGTACTTC.

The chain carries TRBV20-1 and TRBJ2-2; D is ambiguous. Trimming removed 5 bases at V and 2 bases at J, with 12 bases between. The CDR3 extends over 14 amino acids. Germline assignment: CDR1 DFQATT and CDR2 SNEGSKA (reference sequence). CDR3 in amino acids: CSAPNGGNTGELFF. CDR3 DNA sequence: TGCAGTGCTCCCAACGGCGGAAACACCGGGGAGCTGTTTTTT.